This TCR beta chain was sequenced in a study of molecular identifiers for immune sequencing clone quantification. On the study more broadly: Naive CD8 cell RNA, from roughly 20,000 or 100,000 cells, was split five ways in replicates, with four sequenced.

In its sample, this clonotype was seen many times. A junction end diverges from the germline sequence, so it may reflect a read error. TCRdb recomputed calls from the PCR reads with MiXCR, one row per CDR3 protein. Altogether about 54,000 distinct CDR3 sequences are present, roughly 24% being singletons, with the ten largest covering over 1.5%. Germline V lookup: CDR1 SGHRS, CDR2 YFSETQ. CDR3 length: 13 amino acids. This chain links TRBV5-1 with TRBJ1-2; no definite D call. The TCR comes from a human donor in good health. Some libraries in this study had Jurkat cell RNA spiked in. Sequencing input: naive CD8+ T cells from blood, with Jurkat cell RNA spiked in. Subset: FACS-sorted CD8+CD4-CCR7+CD45RA+ naive T cells. In DNA, the CDR3 is TGCGCCAACAGCTTGGAACTTAACTATGGCTACACCTTC. Its translation is CANSLELNYGYTF.